Listed below are T cell receptor beta chains from one sample, sequenced in a study of blood T cell repertoires in COVID-19. Only in-frame clones appear in the TCRdb table, and some are missing; sequencing was by immunoSEQ multiplex PCR. Of 200,000 to 250,000 clones in the sample, more than 65% were seen once. The sample consisted of peripheral blood. The receptors were gathered from an elderly woman with acute or convalescent COVID-19. Each CDR3 is given without its conserved first and last residue.

TRBJ1-1 | TRBV5-8 | ASSLEINTEAF
TRBJ2-2 | TRBV9 | ASSPSGGATQNTGELF
TRBJ2-3 | TRBV7-2 | ASSLSLRGRTDTQY
TRBJ2-3 | TRBV6-5 | ASSYSITDTQY
TRBJ2-7 | TRBV5-1 | ASSLRGSYEQY
TRBJ1-2 | TRBV6-5 | ASSKRGQDFYGYT
TRBJ1-5 | TRBV18 | ASSPGDRDFGQPQH
TRBJ1-4 | TRBV29-1 | SVPGGPGIEKLF
TRBJ2-1 | TRBV5-1 | ASRRGGSYNEQF
TRBJ2-3 | TRBV18 | ASSPSQGATDTQY
TRBJ2-1 | TRBV6-2/TRBV6-3 | ASSPGQGDAAYNEQF